One and the same sample provided the 6 T cell receptor beta chains below, sequenced in a study of blood T cell repertoires in COVID-19. Sequencing used immunoSEQ multiplex PCR; TCRdb keeps in-frame clones, though not all of them. The table includes some 200,000 clones, about 88% detected once. Sequenced: peripheral blood. The receptors originated from a woman older than 75 in a cohort sampled during active or convalescent COVID-19.

V gene TRBV5-4 combines with J gene TRBJ2-5, with TRBD2 matching over 12 bases. This CDR3 is 15 amino acids long. The V segment lost 4 bases and the J segment 5 bases; nucleotides outside the gene matches: 6. The germline V gene encodes CDR1 SGHNT and CDR2 YYREEE (reference sequence). The CDR3 coding sequence is TGTGCCAGCAGCGGGGCTAGCGGGGGGGCGGAGACCCAGTACTTC. This translates into CASSGASGGAETQYF.

This clone was seen more than once but under ten times. The rearrangement joins TRBV7-2 to TRBJ2-1; 9 positions match TRBD2. The CDR3 is 16 residues long. Germline V gene sequence: CDR1 SGHTA, CDR2 FQGNSA. V gave up 5 bases and J gave up 4 bases; unmatched junction bases: 9. CDR3 nucleotide sequence: TGTGCCAGCAGCCGCCAGGGCGGGGGGGTATACAATGAGCAGTTCTTC. Translated: CASSRQGGGVYNEQFF.

This clone was observed a handful of times. The chain has TRBV10-1 and TRBJ2-2; possibly TRBD2 for D (6 bases). Germline V CDR1 and CDR2: WNHNN, SYGVQD (reference sequence). The CDR3 length is 17 residues. Trimming left V 3 bases short and J 3 bases short, with 17 bases between. The CDR3, as DNA: TGCGCCAGCAGTGATGAGTGGGGCAGGGAGGACACCGGGGAGCTGTTTTTT. This encodes CASSDEWGREDTGELFF.

This chain uses TRBV7-2 with TRBJ2-3, with a possible D match to TRBD2 (6 bases). This CDR3 region has 15 residues. Germline CDR1 and CDR2: SGHTA and FQGNSA. The V and J ends lost 1 base and 8 bases respectively, with 16 bases between them. In nucleotides, the CDR3 is TGTGCCAGCAGCTTAGGGAGGAGGCTCGGGAGTACGCAGTATTTT. Amino acid sequence: CASSLGRRLGSTQYF.

The V gene is TRBV12-2, the J gene TRBJ2-3; the table calls TRBD2, which could not be checked here. TRBV12-2 is shown as a pseudogene. The CDR3 spans 21 residues. In DNA, the CDR3 is TGTGCAAGTCGCCCCAGTAGGAGACTAGCGGGAGGGGTTCGTGTAACAGATACGCAGTATTTT. Translated, it gives CASRPSRRLAGGVRVTDTQYF.

The chain recombines TRBV7-5 with TRBJ2-5; TRBD2, the D gene given by the table, was not confirmed from the DNA. TRBV7-5 counts as a pseudogene. The CDR3 is made up of 17 amino acids. The CDR3 DNA is TGTGCCAGAAGCTTAAGAGCTAGCGGGAGGGCCAGTTGGCTCCAGTACTTC. It translates to CARSLRASGRASWLQYF.